One T cell receptor beta chain is described in this entry. CDR3 length equals 11 residues. Germline CDR1 reads LNHDA; CDR2 reads SQIVND (reference sequence). The sample belongs to a study of cytomegalovirus exposure and HLA in healthy donors. Profiling relied on immunoSEQ multiplex PCR, and the TCRdb table lists in-frame clones only, not all of them. The sample has 150,000 to 200,000 clones, about 89% seen once; the top ten hold around 2.7%. Sequenced: PBMCs. The chain employs TRBV19 and TRBJ1-2, with a possible D match to TRBD1 (5 bases). The TCR was taken from a woman aged 18-35 years in good health and CMV-seropositive. CDR3 nucleotide sequence: TGTGGGGCAGGGTCGAACTATGGCTACACCTTC. The encoded protein is CGAGSNYGYTF. Full variable domain (rest looked up from reference TRBV19 and TRBJ1-2): DGGITQSPKYLFRKEGQNVTLSCEQNLNHDAMYWYRQDPGQGLRLIYYSQIVNDFQKGDIAEGYSVSREKKESFPLTVTSAQKNPTAFYLCGAGSNYGYTFGSGTRLTVV.